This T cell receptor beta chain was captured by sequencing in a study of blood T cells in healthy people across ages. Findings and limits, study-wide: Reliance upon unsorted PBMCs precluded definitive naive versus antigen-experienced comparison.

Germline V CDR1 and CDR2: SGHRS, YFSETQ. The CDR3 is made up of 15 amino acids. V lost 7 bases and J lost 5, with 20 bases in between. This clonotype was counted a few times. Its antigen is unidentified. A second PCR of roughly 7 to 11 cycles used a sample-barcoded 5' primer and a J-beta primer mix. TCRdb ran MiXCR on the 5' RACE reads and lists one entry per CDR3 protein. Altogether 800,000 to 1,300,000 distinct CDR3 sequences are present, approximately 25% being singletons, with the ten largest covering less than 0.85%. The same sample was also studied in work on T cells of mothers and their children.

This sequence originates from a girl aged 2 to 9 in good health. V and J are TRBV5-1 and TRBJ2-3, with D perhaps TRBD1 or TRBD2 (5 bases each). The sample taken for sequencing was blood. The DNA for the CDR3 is TGCGCCAGCGGCTCCGGGACGGGCGCAGGAGATACGCAGTATTTT. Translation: CASGSGTGAGDTQYF.